A selection of T cell receptor beta chains follows, all from one sample in a study of blood T cell repertoires in COVID-19. Sequenced by immunoSEQ multiplex PCR; TCRdb stores in-frame clones only, minus some. Of roughly 100,000 clones in the sample, 80% to 90% were seen once. The source material was peripheral blood. The receptors stem from a woman at least 80 years old with acute or convalescent COVID-19. The CDR3 runs from the conserved cysteine through the conserved F or W. Fields, in order: clone size, D gene, J gene, V gene, CDR3 DNA, CDR3 protein. D genes are given only for firm matches. Rows give clone size only sometimes, using once, few, many, or a class for an expanded clone.

>-|TRBD2|TRBJ2-3|TRBV2
TGTGCCAGCAGTGTTCTCGGGGGGAAGAGCACAGATACGCAGTATTTT
CASSVLGGKSTDTQYF
>-|TRBD1|TRBJ1-1|TRBV2
TGTGCCAGCAGTGAGGAGGCAGGGGGGAACACTGAAGCTTTCTTT
CASSEEAGGNTEAFF
>-|TRBD1|TRBJ2-7|TRBV29-1
TGCAGCGTTGGGGACAGGCGGAGCTCCTACGAGCAGTACTTC
CSVGDRRSSYEQYF
>-|TRBD1|TRBJ1-2|TRBV18
TGTGCCAGCTCACCGGACAGGGGGTTCCATGGCTACACCTTC
CASSPDRGFHGYTF
>few|-|TRBJ2-7|TRBV5-1
TGCGCCAGCAGCTTGCCGACAGATTCCTACGAGCAGTACTTC
CASSLPTDSYEQYF
>-|-|TRBJ1-1|TRBV9
TGTGCCAGCAGCGTTCGGGGGGGAAACACTGAAGCTTTCTTT
CASSVRGGNTEAFF
>-|TRBD1|TRBJ1-5|TRBV19
TGTGCCAGTGGATCAGACAGGGGCGGTCAGCCCCAGCATTTT
CASGSDRGGQPQHF
>few|TRBD1|TRBJ1-2|TRBV19
TGTGCCAGTAGTACAGACACAGGGGGAAAATATGGCTACACCTTC
CASSTDTGGKYGYTF
>-|TRBD1|TRBJ1-1|TRBV20-1
TGCAGTGCTAGTGCTACAGGGGGGCGTAACACTGAAGCTTTCTTT
CSASATGGRNTEAFF
>-|-|TRBJ2-7|TRBV5-1
TGCGCCAGCAGCTTTTTGGGACGGGGGGAGCAGTACTTC
CASSFLGRGEQYF
>-|TRBD1|TRBJ1-1|TRBV7-9
TGTGCCAGCAGCTCCGCCGACAGGGTGAGGACTGAAGCTTTCTTT
CASSSADRVRTEAFF
>-|TRBD2|TRBJ2-5|TRBV5-6
TGTGCCAGCAGCTTACTAGCGGGGGGTACAGAGACCCAGTACTTC
CASSLLAGGTETQYF
>-|-|TRBJ1-2|TRBV13
TGTGCCAGCAGGAAGACGGGATTTAACTATGGCTACACCTTC
CASRKTGFNYGYTF
>-|TRBD1|TRBJ1-1|TRBV6-5
TGTGCCAGCAGCACCGGGACAGTGATGAACACTGAAGCTTTCTTT
CASSTGTVMNTEAFF
>-|-|TRBJ2-2|TRBV5-5
TGTGCCAGCAGCTTGAAGGGGCCAGGCACCGGGGAGCTGTTTTTT
CASSLKGPGTGELFF
>once|-|TRBJ2-7|TRBV10-3
TGTGCCATCGCGGCGCAAAGCTCCTACGAGCAGTACTTC
CAIAAQSSYEQYF
>-|-|TRBJ2-5|TRBV5-1
TGCGCCAGCAGCTCTCTTGGGGGGGAGACCCAGTACTTC
CASSSLGGETQYF
>-|-|TRBJ2-1|TRBV19
TGTGCCAGTAGTATAGGCGGGGGCTATGAGCAGTTCTTC
CASSIGGGYEQFF
>-|TRBD1|TRBJ2-7|TRBV19
TGTGCCAGTAGTACCCGGGACAGGGCGGACGAGCAGTACTTC
CASSTRDRADEQYF
>-|-|TRBJ1-1|TRBV12-3/TRBV12-4
TGTGCCAGCAGCCGTTCAGGGAACACTGAAGCTTTCTTT
CASSRSGNTEAFF